What follows are 12 T cell receptor beta chains derived from one specimen sequenced in a study of blood T cell repertoires in COVID-19. Measured with immunoSEQ multiplex PCR; TCRdb has only the in-frame clones, and not every one. Here the sample spans about 350,000 clones, 85% to 90% being singletons. Sequencing input: PBMCs or T cells enriched from blood (not recorded which). The receptors derive from a woman in her 30s who had been exposed to COVID-19.

The chain is built from TRBV7-6 and TRBJ2-3; 15 bases agree with TRBD2. The V gene end was trimmed by 3 bases and the J gene end by 5 bases; junction bases not matched to a gene: 12. Germline V gene sequence: CDR1 SGHVS, CDR2 FNYEAQ. This CDR3 contains 19 residues. As DNA, the CDR3 is TGTGCCAGCAGCTTTTTGGGACTAGCGGGAGGCAGTACACAAGATACGCAGTATTTT. It is translated as CASSFLGLAGGSTQDTQYF.

This clone was recorded only once. This sequence joins TRBV14 and TRBJ1-2; no reliable D call. With 5 bases removed from V and 2 bases from J, the gap between germline ends came to 9 bases. The CDR3 runs to 13 residues. Germline CDR1 reads SGHDN; CDR2 reads FVKESK. The CDR3 region is CASSSRHNYGYTF. DNA of the CDR3: TGTGCCAGCAGCTCCCGACACAACTATGGCTACACCTTC.

The chain couples TRBV7-9 to TRBJ1-3, with D perhaps matching TRBD1 (6 bases). Germline lookup yields CDR1 SEHNR and CDR2 FQNEAQ (reference sequence). The CDR3 loop spans 17 amino acids. The V gene lost 3 bases and the J gene lost 0 bases, with 15 bases spanning the gap. The CDR3 sequence: CASSFSPGQSSGNTIYF. The CDR3 DNA sequence: TGTGCCAGCAGCTTTTCCCCAGGACAGAGCTCTGGAAACACCATATATTTT.

The chain has TRBV6-4 and TRBJ2-1; 9 bases fit TRBD1. Germline V lookup: CDR1 MRHNA, CDR2 SNTAGT. Losses at the gene ends were 3 bases for V and 8 bases for J; bases not matched to a gene: 14. CDR3 length equals 17 residues. The CDR3 is CASSDKTPGTGLYEQFF. Written as DNA, the CDR3 is TGTGCCAGCAGTGATAAAACGCCCGGGACAGGGTTGTATGAGCAGTTCTTC.

The genes are TRBV27 and TRBJ2-7, with D tentatively TRBD2 (6 bases). V shed 3 bases and J shed 2 bases, with 17 bases lying between them. Germline CDR1 MNHEY, CDR2 SMNVEV (reference sequence). This CDR3 has 16 residues. CDR3 DNA: TGTGCCAGCAGTTTGCGGGACGTTCCTAAAACCTACGAGCAGTACTTC. Protein product: CASSLRDVPKTYEQYF.

For the CDR3, the DNA is TGTGCCAGCAGCTCTCGGGGGACCTACGAGCAGTACTTC. It specifies CASSSRGTYEQYF. This chain connects TRBV11-2 to TRBJ2-7; TRBD2 might be the D (6 bases). This CDR3 spans 13 amino acids. With 4 bases removed from V and 2 bases from J, the gap between germline ends came to 9 bases. In germline, CDR1 is SGHAT, CDR2 FQNNGV.

J is TRBJ2-7 and V is TRBV14; the D gene is possibly TRBD1 (5 bases). V was pared by 0 bases and J by 3 bases, with 12 bases between. This CDR3 comprises 15 residues. Germline-derived CDR1 and CDR2 are SGHDN and FVKESK. The CDR3 DNA is TGTGCCAGCAGCCAAGATAGGGGTCGGATCTACGAGCAGTACTTC. It is translated as CASSQDRGRIYEQYF.

This chain connects TRBV19 to TRBJ2-2; D not certain. The V end lost 5 bases, the J end lost 0 bases, and 4 bases lay between the germline ends. The CDR3 is made up of 13 amino acids. Germline CDR1 and CDR2: LNHDA and SQIVND (reference sequence). In DNA, the CDR3 is TGTGCCAGTAGTTTTACGAACACCGGGGAGCTGTTTTTT. Protein product: CASSFTNTGELFF. The full variable domain, rest sourced from reference TRBV19 and TRBJ2-2, is DGGITQSPKYLFRKEGQNVTLSCEQNLNHDAMYWYRQDPGQGLRLIYYSQIVNDFQKGDIAEGYSVSREKKESFPLTVTSAQKNPTAFYLCASSFTNTGELFFGEGSRLTVL.

The genes are TRBV5-1 and TRBJ2-5, with D possibly matching TRBD2 (6 bases). Per the germline V gene, CDR1 is SGHRS and CDR2 is YFSETQ. V was clipped by 0 bases and J by 14 bases, with 23 bases between them. CDR3 length: 15 residues. DNA for the CDR3: TGCGCCAGCAGCTTGGCCGGGACTGAGACGGGGAACCACTACTTC. It is translated as CASSLAGTETGNHYF.

The chain recombines TRBV19 with TRBJ2-7; the match to TRBD2 covers 7 bases. CDR1 and CDR2 from the germline V gene are LNHDA and SQIVND (reference sequence). This CDR3 comprises 15 residues. Trimming cost V 5 bases and J 6 bases; bases outside gene matches: 13. The CDR3 nucleotides are TGTGCCAGTAGTCCTACCGGGGGGACCGGGGGCGAGCAGTACTTC. This sequence encodes CASSPTGGTGGEQYF. The entire variable domain, with the rest obtained from reference TRBV19 and TRBJ2-7, is as follows: DGGITQSPKYLFRKEGQNVTLSCEQNLNHDAMYWYRQDPGQGLRLIYYSQIVNDFQKGDIAEGYSVSREKKESFPLTVTSAQKNPTAFYLCASSPTGGTGGEQYFGPGTRLTVT.

This chain uses TRBV30 with TRBJ2-7; TRBD2 might be the D (6 bases). Germline V CDR1 and CDR2: GTSNPN, SVGIG (reference sequence). Trimming stripped 0 bases from V and 4 bases from J, with 10 bases between. The CDR3 is 13 amino acids. CDR3 in DNA: TGTGCCTGGAGTGTCGGGAGAACATACGAGCAGTACTTC. It translates to CAWSVGRTYEQYF.

V usage is TRBV6-5 and J usage is TRBJ1-5; D is possibly TRBD1 (6 bases). The V end was cut by 6 bases, the J end by 6 bases, with 18 bases between. CDR3 length: 15 residues. Germline V CDR1 and CDR2: MNHEY, SVGAGI. CDR3 protein: CASRHDRMKGQPQHF. The CDR3, as DNA: TGTGCCAGCAGGCACGACAGGATGAAAGGTCAGCCCCAGCATTTT.